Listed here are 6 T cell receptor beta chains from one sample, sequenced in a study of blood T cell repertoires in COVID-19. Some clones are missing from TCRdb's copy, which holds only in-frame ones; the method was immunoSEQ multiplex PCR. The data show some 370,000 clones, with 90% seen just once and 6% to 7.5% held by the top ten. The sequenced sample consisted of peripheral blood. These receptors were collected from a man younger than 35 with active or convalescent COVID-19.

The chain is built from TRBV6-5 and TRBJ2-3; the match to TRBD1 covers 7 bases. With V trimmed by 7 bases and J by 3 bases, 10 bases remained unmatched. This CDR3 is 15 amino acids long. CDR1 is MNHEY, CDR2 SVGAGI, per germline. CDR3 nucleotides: TGTGCCAGCACCAAGGGGGCTCTCTGGACAGATACGCAGTATTTT. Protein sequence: CASTKGALWTDTQYF.

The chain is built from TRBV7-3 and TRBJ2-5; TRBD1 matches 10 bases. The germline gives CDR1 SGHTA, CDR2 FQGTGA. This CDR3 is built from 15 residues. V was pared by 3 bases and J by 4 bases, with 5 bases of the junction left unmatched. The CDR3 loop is CASSLTGGAGETQYF. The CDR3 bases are TGTGCCAGCAGCTTGACAGGGGGCGCGGGAGAGACCCAGTACTTC.

CDR3 nucleotide sequence: TGCGCCAGCAGGACACCGGGACAACAGGGGCCGGGCACAGATACGCAGTATTTT. It codes for CASRTPGQQGPGTDTQYF. V and J are TRBV10-1 and TRBJ2-3; 7 nucleotides match TRBD1. Trimming cost V 6 bases and J 1 base; bases outside gene matches: 16. The CDR3 length is 18 residues. Germline loops: CDR1 WNHNN, CDR2 SYGVQD (reference sequence).

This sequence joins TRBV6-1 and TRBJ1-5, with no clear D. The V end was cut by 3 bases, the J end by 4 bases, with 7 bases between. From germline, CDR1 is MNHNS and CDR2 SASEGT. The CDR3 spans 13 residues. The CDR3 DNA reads TGTGCCAGCAGTGAGTATCGGAATCAGCCCCAGCATTTT. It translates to CASSEYRNQPQHF.

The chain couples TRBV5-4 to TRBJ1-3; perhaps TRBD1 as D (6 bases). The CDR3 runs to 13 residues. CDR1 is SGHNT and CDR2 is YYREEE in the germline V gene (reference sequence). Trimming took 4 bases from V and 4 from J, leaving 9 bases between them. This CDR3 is CASSTDRGNTIYF. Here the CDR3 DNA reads TGTGCCAGCAGCACGGACAGAGGAAACACCATATATTTT.

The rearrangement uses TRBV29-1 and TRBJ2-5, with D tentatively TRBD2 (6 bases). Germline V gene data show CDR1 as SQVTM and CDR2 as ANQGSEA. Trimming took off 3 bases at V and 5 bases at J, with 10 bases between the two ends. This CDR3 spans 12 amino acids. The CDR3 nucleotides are TGCAGCGTTGAGGAGGGGCTGGAGACCCAGTACTTC. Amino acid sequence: CSVEEGLETQYF.